One sample yielded the 2 T cell receptor beta chains listed below, sequenced in a study of CD8+CD57+ T cells in acquired aplastic anemia. The template for TCR beta VDJ and CDR3 sequence profiling was genomic DNA. Each CDR3 protein gets one entry after TCRdb re-called the reads with MiXCR. The sample lists hundreds of thousands of distinct CDR3 sequences, 65% to 80% seen once, with 4% in the top ten. The sequencing sample was made of sorted CD4+, CD8+, or CD8+CD57+ T cells (not recorded which) from PBMCs. Receptors were obtained from a human donor in good health, serving as a control.

This clonotype occurred many times. V is TRBV11-2 and J is TRBJ1-1; D is uncertain. The germline V gene encodes CDR1 SGHAT and CDR2 FQNNGV. The CDR3 covers 12 residues. The ends were cut back, 5 bases at V and 7 bases at J, with 11 bases in the middle. Here the CDR3 reads CASSTPPFEAFF. CDR3 in DNA: TGTGCCAGCAGCACACCCCCGTTTGAAGCTTTCTTT.

The V and J genes are TRBV20-1 and TRBJ1-6; D gene unclear. CDR1 is DFQATT and CDR2 is SNEGSKA in the germline V gene (reference sequence). Trimming cost V 6 bases and J 17 bases, with 20 bases left between them. The CDR3 has 12 amino acids. DNA for the CDR3: TGCAGTGCGACTCGTAAGGGCGAGCAGTTCCACTTT. Translation gives CSATRKGEQFHF.